The 7 T cell receptor beta chains below come from one sample, sequenced in a study of CD8+ T cells in alopecia areata. Following extraction, RNA underwent reverse transcription to cDNA, which served as the sequencing template. Assay used: immunoSEQ multiplex PCR; TCRdb lists only in-frame clones, some missing. The sample holds around 140,000 clones, around 58% seen once. The material was CD4+ T cells sorted from blood, obtained at week 0. The receptors originated from a human donor with alopecia areata.

The V gene is TRBV7-2, the J gene TRBJ1-6; D not resolved. The germline V and J ends were trimmed by 5 bases and 7 bases, with 3 bases remaining between them. Germline V gives CDR1 SGHTA, CDR2 FQGNSA. This CDR3 region has 11 residues. In DNA, the CDR3 is TGTGCCAGCAGCCTGAATTCACCCCTCCACTTT. Protein sequence: CASSLNSPLHF.

J is TRBJ2-6 and V is TRBV6-5; possibly TRBD1 for D (6 bases). The CDR3 consists of 15 residues. Germline V CDR1 and CDR2: MNHEY, SVGAGI. The germline V and J ends were trimmed by 6 bases and 5 bases, with 14 bases remaining between them. The DNA for the CDR3 is TGTGCCAGCAGGTCCACCACAGGGAGGGCCAACGTCCTGACTTTC. Its translation is CASRSTTGRANVLTF.

J is TRBJ1-1 and V is TRBV25-1; a weak D match, TRBD1 (6 bases). Germline CDR1 and CDR2: MGHDK and SYGVNS. The CDR3 extends over 12 amino acids. Between the trimmed V and J ends, which lost 2 bases and 10 bases, there was a span of 11 bases. The CDR3 here is CASSEGKGGAFF. The CDR3 coding sequence is TGTGCCAGCAGTGAAGGGAAGGGGGGAGCTTTCTTT.

This clone has just a few counts. The CDR3 sequence: CASSFKAGAQETQYF. The CDR3 coding sequence is TGTGCCAGCAGCTTCAAGGCAGGGGCCCAAGAGACCCAGTACTTC. The chain couples TRBV11-3 to TRBJ2-5; a weak D match, TRBD1 (6 bases). Germline V lookup: CDR1 SGHNT, CDR2 YENEEA. V was shortened by 3 bases and J by 1 base, with 12 bases between the two germline ends. The CDR3 covers 15 residues.

The gene calls are TRBV29-1 and TRBJ2-3; 8 bases fit TRBD2. Germline CDR1 and CDR2: SQVTM and ANQGSEA. The ends lost 1 base at V and 5 bases at J; junction bases unmatched: 8. The CDR3 is made up of 15 amino acids. The CDR3 protein is CSVEGERGPGDTQYF. DNA of the CDR3: TGCAGCGTTGAAGGGGAGCGGGGGCCGGGAGATACGCAGTATTTT.

This sequence joins TRBV15 and TRBJ1-5; no reliable D call. Germline CDR1 LNHNV, CDR2 YYDKDF (reference sequence). The CDR3 length is 13 residues. The germline V and J ends were trimmed by 8 bases and 2 bases, with 10 bases remaining between them. The CDR3 nucleotides read TGTGCCACCTCCGGTATGGGCAATCAGCCCCAGCATTTT. Translated: CATSGMGNQPQHF.

The chain uses TRBV18 and TRBJ2-6; TRBD1 might be the D (5 bases). The germline V gene has CDR1 KGHSH and CDR2 LQKENI. Trimming took off 4 bases at V and 1 base at J, with 5 bases between the two ends. This CDR3 comprises 14 residues. The CDR3 spells CASSQGSGANVLTF. The CDR3 DNA is TGTGCCAGCTCACAGGGGTCTGGGGCCAACGTCCTGACTTTC.